This T cell receptor (beta chain) was captured in a study of early T cells in non-severe SARS-CoV-2 infection. Study details: Sequenced material consisted of bulk RNA (from unsorted whole blood), and chains were unpaired.

V trimming: 8 bases; J trimming: 7 bases; junction bases outside the gene matches: 20. Germline V gives CDR1 SGHAT, CDR2 FQNNGV. The CDR3 runs to 17 residues. Unique molecular identifiers were affixed to single, distinct cDNA molecules. TCRdb itself ran the 5' RACE reads through MiXCR, one entry per CDR3 protein. The sample lists tens of thousands of distinct CDR3 sequences; about 15% were seen once. Sequencing was performed on whole blood. This chain uses TRBV11-2 with TRBJ2-1; TRBD2 agrees at 7 bases. This TCR came from an adult who was a healthcare worker with PCR-confirmed SARS-CoV-2 infection or an uninfected control (not recorded which). The CDR3 reads CASRPNSGHLSVNEQFF. CDR3 bases: TGTGCCAGCCGACCCAATAGCGGGCACCTGAGTGTGAATGAGCAGTTCTTC.